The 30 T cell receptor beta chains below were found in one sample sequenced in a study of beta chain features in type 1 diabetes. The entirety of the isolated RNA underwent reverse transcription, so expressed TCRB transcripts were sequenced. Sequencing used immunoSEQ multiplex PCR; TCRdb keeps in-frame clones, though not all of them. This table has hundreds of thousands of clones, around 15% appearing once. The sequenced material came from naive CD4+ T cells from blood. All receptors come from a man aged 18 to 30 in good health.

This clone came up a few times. The CDR3 nucleotides are TGCAGCGTTGATCTGGGGAACACTGAGCAGTTCTTC. Amino acids: CSVDLGNTEQFF. The rearrangement links TRBV29-1 to TRBJ2-1; no clear D gene. The CDR3 covers 12 residues. V was clipped by 3 bases and J by 9 bases, with 12 bases between them. Per the germline V gene, CDR1 is SQVTM and CDR2 is ANQGSEA.

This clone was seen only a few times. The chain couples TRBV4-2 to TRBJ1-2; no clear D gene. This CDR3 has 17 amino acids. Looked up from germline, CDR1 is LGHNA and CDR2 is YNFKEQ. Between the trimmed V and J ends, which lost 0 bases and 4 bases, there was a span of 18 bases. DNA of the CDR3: TGTGCCAGCAGCCAAGAACGGTCGTCGCAGGCGGCCTATGGCTACACCTTC. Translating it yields CASSQERSSQAAYGYTF.

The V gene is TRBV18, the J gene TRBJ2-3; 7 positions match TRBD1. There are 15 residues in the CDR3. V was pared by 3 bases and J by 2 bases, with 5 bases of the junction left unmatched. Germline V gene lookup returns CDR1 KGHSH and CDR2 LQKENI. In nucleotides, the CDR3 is TGTGCCAGCTCACCCTGGACAGGTTTCACAGATACGCAGTATTTT. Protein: CASSPWTGFTDTQYF.

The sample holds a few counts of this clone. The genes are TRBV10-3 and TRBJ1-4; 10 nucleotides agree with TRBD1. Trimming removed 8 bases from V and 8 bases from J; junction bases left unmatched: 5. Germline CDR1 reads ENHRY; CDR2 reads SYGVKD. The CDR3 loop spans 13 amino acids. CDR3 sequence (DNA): TGTGCCATCGGACAGGGGGTCTGGGAAAAACTGTTTTTT. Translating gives CAIGQGVWEKLFF.

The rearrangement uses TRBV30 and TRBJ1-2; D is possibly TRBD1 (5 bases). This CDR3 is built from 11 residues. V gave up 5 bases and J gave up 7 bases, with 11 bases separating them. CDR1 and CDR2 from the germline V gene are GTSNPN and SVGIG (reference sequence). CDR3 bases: TGTGCCTGGGGGGCAGTTGGTGGCTACACCTTC. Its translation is CAWGAVGGYTF.

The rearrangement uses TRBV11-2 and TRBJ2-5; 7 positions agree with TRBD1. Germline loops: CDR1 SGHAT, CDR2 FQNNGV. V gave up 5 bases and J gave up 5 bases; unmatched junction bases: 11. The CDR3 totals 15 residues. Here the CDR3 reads CASSKDRALGETQYF. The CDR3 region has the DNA TGTGCCAGCAGCAAAGACAGGGCCCTCGGGGAGACCCAGTACTTC.

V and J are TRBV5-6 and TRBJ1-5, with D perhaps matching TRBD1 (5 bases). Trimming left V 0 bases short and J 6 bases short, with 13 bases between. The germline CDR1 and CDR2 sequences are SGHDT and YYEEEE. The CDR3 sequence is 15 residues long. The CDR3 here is CASSLAAGGSQPQHF. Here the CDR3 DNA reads TGTGCCAGCAGCTTGGCCGCCGGGGGAAGTCAGCCCCAGCATTTT.

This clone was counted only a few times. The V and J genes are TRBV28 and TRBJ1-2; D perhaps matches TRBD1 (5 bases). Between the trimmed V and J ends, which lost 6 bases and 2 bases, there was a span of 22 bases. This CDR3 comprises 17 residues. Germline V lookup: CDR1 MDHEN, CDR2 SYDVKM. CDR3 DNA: TGTGCCAGCAGCCCACTCCCTCGCGGGGCTATGAACTATGGCTACACCTTC. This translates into CASSPLPRGAMNYGYTF.

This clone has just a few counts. The CDR3 DNA follows: TGTGCCACCAGGACAGGGAGGGAGACCCAGTACTTC. Translation gives CATRTGRETQYF. The J gene is TRBJ2-5, the V gene TRBV25-1; 8 positions match TRBD1. CDR1 and CDR2 from the germline V gene are MGHDK and SYGVNS. CDR3 length: 12 residues. The ends lost 10 bases at V and 5 bases at J; junction bases unmatched: 6.

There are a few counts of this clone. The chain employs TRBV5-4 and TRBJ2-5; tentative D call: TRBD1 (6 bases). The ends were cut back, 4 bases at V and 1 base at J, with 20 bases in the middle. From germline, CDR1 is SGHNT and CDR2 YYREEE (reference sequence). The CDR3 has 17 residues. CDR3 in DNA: TGTGCCAGCAGCAGGGACCCGGGGACACAGGGCCAAGAGACCCAGTACTTC. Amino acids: CASSRDPGTQGQETQYF.

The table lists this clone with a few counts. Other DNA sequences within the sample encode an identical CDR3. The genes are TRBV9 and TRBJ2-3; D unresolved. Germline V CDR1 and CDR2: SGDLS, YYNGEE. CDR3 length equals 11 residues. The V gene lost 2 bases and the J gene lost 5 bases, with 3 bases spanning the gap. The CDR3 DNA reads TGTGCCAGCAGCGTGGGAGATACGCAGTATTTT. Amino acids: CASSVGDTQYF.

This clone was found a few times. The CDR3 coding sequence is TGTGCCAGCAGCTCCCGTTCAGGGACGCGGCACAATGAGCAGTTCTTC. This codes for CASSSRSGTRHNEQFF. This rearrangement joins TRBV11-3 to TRBJ2-1; D is possibly TRBD1 or TRBD2 (5 bases each). Germline loops: CDR1 SGHNT, CDR2 YENEEA. The CDR3 covers 16 residues. Trimming stripped 4 bases from V and 5 bases from J, with 18 bases between. The variable domain in full, with the rest retrieved from reference TRBV11-3 and TRBJ2-1, is EAGVVQSPRYKIIEKKQPVAFWCNPISGHNTLYWYLQNLGQGPELLIRYENEEAVDDSQLPKDRFSAERLKGVDSTLKIQPAELGDSAVYLCASSSRSGTRHNEQFFGPGTRLTVL.

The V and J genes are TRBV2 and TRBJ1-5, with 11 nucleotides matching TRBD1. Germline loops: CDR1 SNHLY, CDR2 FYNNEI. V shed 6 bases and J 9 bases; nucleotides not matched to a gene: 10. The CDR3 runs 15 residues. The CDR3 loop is CASSPGQGGPWPQHF. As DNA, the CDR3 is TGTGCCAGCAGCCCGGGACAGGGGGGCCCATGGCCCCAGCATTTT.

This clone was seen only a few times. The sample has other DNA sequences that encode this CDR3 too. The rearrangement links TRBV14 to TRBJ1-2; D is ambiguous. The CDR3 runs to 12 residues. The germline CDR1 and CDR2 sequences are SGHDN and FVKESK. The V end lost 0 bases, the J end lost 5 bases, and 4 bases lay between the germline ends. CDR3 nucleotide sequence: TGTGCCAGCAGCCAAGATGGGTATGGCTACACCTTC. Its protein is CASSQDGYGYTF.

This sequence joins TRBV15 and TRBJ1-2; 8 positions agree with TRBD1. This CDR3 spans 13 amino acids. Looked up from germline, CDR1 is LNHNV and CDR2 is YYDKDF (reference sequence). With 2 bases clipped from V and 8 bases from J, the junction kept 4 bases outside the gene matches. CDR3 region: CATSRQGAGGYTF. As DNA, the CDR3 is TGTGCCACCAGCAGACAGGGGGCGGGAGGCTACACCTTC.

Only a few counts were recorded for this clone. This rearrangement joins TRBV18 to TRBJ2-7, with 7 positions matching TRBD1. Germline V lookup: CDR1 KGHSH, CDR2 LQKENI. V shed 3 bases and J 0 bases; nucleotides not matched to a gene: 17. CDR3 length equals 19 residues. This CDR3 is CASSPRMTGYDSSSYEQYF. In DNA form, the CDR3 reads TGTGCCAGCTCACCTAGAATGACAGGGTACGACTCGAGCTCCTACGAGCAGTACTTC.

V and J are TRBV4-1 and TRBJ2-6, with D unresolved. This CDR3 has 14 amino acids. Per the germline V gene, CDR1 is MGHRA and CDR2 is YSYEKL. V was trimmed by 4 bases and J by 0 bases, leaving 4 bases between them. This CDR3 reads CASSPISGANVLTF. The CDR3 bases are TGCGCCAGCAGCCCTATCTCTGGGGCCAACGTCCTGACTTTC.

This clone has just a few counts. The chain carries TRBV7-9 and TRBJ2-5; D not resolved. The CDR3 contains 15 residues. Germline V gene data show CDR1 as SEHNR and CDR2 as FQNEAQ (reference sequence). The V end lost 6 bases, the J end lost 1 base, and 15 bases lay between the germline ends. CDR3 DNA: TGTGCCAGCAGTATTACCCCCCTCTTCCAAGAGACCCAGTACTTC. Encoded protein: CASSITPLFQETQYF.

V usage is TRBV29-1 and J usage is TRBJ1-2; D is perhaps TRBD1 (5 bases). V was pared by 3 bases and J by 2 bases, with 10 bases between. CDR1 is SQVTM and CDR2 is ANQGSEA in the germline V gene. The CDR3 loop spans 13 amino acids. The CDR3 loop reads CSVERDRNYGYTF. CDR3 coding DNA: TGCAGCGTTGAGAGGGACCGAAACTATGGCTACACCTTC.

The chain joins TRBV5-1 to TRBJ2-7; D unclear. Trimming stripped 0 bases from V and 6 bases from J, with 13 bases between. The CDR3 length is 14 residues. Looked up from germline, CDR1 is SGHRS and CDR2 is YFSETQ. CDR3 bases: TGCGCCAGCAGCTTGGGCGACAAGAACGGCGAGCAGTACTTC. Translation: CASSLGDKNGEQYF.

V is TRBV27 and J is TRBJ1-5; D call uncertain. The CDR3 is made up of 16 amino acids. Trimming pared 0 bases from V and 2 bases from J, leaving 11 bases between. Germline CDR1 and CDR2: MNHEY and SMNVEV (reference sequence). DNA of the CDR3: TGTGCCAGCAGTTTATCGGGCCAGAGACGCAATCAGCCCCAGCATTTT. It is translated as CASSLSGQRRNQPQHF.

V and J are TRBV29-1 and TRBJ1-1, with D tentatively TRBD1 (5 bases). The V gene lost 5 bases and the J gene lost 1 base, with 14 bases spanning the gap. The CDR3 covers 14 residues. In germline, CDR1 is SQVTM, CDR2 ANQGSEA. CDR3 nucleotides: TGCAGCGTTCGTGCCAGGGTAGAGAACACTGAAGCTTTCTTT. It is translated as CSVRARVENTEAFF.

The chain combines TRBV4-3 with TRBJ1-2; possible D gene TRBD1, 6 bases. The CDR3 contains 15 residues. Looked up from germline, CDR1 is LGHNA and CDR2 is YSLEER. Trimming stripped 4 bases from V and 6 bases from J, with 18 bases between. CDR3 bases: TGCGCCAGCAGCCCGATAATAAGGGGGATTGATGGCTACACCTTC. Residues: CASSPIIRGIDGYTF.

The CDR3 is CASSLGPGSNYGYTF. The DNA for the CDR3 is TGTGCCAGCAGCTTAGGCCCCGGCTCCAACTATGGCTACACCTTC. This rearrangement joins TRBV7-2 to TRBJ1-2; D unresolved. V gave up 1 base and J gave up 2 bases, with 11 bases separating them. The V gene's germline CDR1 is SGHTA and CDR2 FQGNSA. The CDR3 totals 15 residues.

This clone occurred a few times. CDR3 nucleotides: TGTGCTAGTGGTTTGGGCGGACAGCCATACAATGAGCAGTTCTTC. Amino acids: CASGLGGQPYNEQFF. The chain recombines TRBV12-5 with TRBJ2-1; tentatively, D is TRBD1 (6 bases). CDR1 LGHNT and CDR2 FRNRAP come from the germline V gene. V lost 1 base and J lost 4, with 11 bases in between. The CDR3 has 15 residues.

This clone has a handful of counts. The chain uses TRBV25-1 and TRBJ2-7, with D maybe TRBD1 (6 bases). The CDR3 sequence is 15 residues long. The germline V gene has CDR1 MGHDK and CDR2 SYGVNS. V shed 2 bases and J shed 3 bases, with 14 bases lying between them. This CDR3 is CASSEVRGDLYEQYF. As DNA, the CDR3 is TGTGCCAGCAGTGAAGTCAGGGGCGACCTCTACGAGCAGTACTTC.

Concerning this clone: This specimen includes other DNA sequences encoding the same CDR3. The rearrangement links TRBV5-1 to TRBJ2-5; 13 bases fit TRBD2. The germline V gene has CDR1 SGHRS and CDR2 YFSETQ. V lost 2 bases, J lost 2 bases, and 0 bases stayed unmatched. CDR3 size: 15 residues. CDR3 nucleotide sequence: TGCGCCAGCAGCTTACTAGCGGGGGGGCAAGAGACCCAGTACTTC. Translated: CASSLLAGGQETQYF.

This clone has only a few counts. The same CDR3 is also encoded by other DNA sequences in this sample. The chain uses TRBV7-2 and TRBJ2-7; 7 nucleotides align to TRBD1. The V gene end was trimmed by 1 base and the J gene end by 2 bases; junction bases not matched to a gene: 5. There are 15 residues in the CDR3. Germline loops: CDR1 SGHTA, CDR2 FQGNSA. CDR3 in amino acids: CASSLVGQGAYEQYF. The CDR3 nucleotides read TGTGCCAGCAGCTTAGTAGGGCAGGGGGCCTACGAGCAGTACTTC. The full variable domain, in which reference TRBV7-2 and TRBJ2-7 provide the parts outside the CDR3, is GAGVSQSPSNKVTEKGKDVELRCDPISGHTALYWYRQSLGQGLEFLIYFQGNSAPDKSGLPSDRFSAERTGGSVSTLTIQRTQQEDSAVYLCASSLVGQGAYEQYFGPGTRLTVT.

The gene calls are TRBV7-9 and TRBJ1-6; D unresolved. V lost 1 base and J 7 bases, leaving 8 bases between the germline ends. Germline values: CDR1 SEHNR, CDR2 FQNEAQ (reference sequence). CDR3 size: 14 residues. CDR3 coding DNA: TGTGCCAGCAGCTTAGACGCAGCCAATTCACCCCTCCACTTT. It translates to CASSLDAANSPLHF.

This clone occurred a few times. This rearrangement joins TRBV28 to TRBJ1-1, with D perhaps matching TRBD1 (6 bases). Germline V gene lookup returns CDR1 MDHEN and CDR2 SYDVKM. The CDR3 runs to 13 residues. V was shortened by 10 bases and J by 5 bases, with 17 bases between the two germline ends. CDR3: CATERRGRTEAFF. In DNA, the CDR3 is TGTGCCACCGAGCGCAGGGGAAGGACTGAAGCTTTCTTT.